The T cell receptor (beta chain) described here comes from a study of T cell responses to AZD1222 COVID-19 vaccine. The assay was immunoSEQ multiplex PCR, and TCRdb's table has in-frame clones only and misses some. The table lists about 110,000 clones, about 89% of them singletons. Losses at the gene ends were 2 bases for V and 2 bases for J; bases not matched to a gene: 6. The V gene's germline CDR1 is SGDLS and CDR2 YYNGEE. The CDR3 totals 16 residues. The source material was peripheral blood, sampled 28 days after the second AZD1222 dose. The gene calls are TRBV9 and TRBJ2-1; 8 bases are a match to TRBD2. The receptor comes from an adult who received the AZD1222 COVID-19 vaccine. CDR3 coding DNA: TGTGCCAGCAGCGTTAAGCGGGAGCTTCCCTACAATGAGCAGTTCTTC. Protein sequence: CASSVKRELPYNEQFF.